This is a list of T cell receptor beta chains from one sample in a study of T cells after yellow fever vaccination. TCRdb re-derived calls from the 5' RACE reads in MiXCR, one entry per CDR3 protein. The sample lists approximately 170,000 distinct CDR3 sequences, more than 9.5% occurring once. The source material was CD8+ T cells sorted from PBMCs, sampled 15 days after the yellow fever booster vaccination. These TCRs come from a man aged 18 to 30 who received the YFV17D yellow fever vaccine. The CDR3 runs from the conserved cysteine through the conserved F or W. Each record gives: V gene, D gene, clone size, J gene, CDR3 DNA, CDR3 protein. A D gene is named only where the DNA matches it firmly. The size of a clone is reported for some rows only, either as once, few or many, or as a class for expanded clones.

TRBV7-3,-,many,TRBJ2-1,TGTGCCAGCAGCTTAGACGTGTCCGGGACATTCAATGAGCAGTTCTTC,CASSLDVSGTFNEQFF
TRBV24-1,-,-,TRBJ1-3,TGTGCCACCAGTGATTTGCGCTCTGGAAACACCATATATTTT,CATSDLRSGNTIYF
TRBV27,-,-,TRBJ2-2,TGTGCCAGCTCCTGGGGTCCCGGGGAGCTGTTTTTT,CASSWGPGELFF
TRBV14,-,many,TRBJ2-5,TGTGCCAGCAGCCAACAGGGACAATGGGAGACCCAGTACTTC,CASSQQGQWETQYF
TRBV27,-,-,TRBJ1-1,TGTGCCAGCAGTTCAATGGTACCGAACACTGAAGCTTTCTTT,CASSSMVPNTEAFF
TRBV19,-,few,TRBJ2-7,TGTGCCAGTAGTATAGGTGGGGGAACCTACGAGCAGTACTTC,CASSIGGGTYEQYF
TRBV6-2/TRBV6-3,-,many,TRBJ1-1,TGTGCCAGCAGTTATAGCGGATGGAACACTGAAGCTTTCTTT,CASSYSGWNTEAFF
TRBV7-9,TRBD1,-,TRBJ2-1,TGTGCCAGCAGCAGAAGACAGGGGGAATCCTACAATGAGCAGTTCTTC,CASSRRQGESYNEQFF
TRBV5-1,-,-,TRBJ2-2,TGCGCCAGCGAAACAGCCACCGGGGAGCTGTTTTTT,CASETATGELFF
TRBV7-2,-,few,TRBJ2-3,TGTGCCAGCAGCACGTGGGACATCACAGATACGCAGTATTTT,CASSTWDITDTQYF
TRBV7-9,-,-,TRBJ2-2,TGTGCCAGCAGCTTTCTGACCGGCCTGGGGTCCGGGGAGCTGTTTTTT,CASSFLTGLGSGELFF
TRBV18,-,-,TRBJ2-1,TGTGCCAGCTCAAATACCGGGGCAGAGGTCAATGAGCAGTTCTTC,CASSNTGAEVNEQFF
TRBV10-1,-,few,TRBJ2-1,TGCGCCAGCAGTGAAGTGGACAGTGAGCAGTTCTTC,CASSEVDSEQFF
TRBV6-5,-,-,TRBJ1-5,TGTGCCAGCAGTTACTCAGGACGGTCCCAGCCCCAGCATTTT,CASSYSGRSQPQHF
TRBV29-1,-,few,TRBJ2-5,TGCAGCGTTGGCCCGACCCAGTACTTC,CSVGPTQYF
TRBV7-9,-,many,TRBJ2-5,TGTGCCAGCAGCCCCCGCCCCGGCAACGTACAAGAGACCCAGTACTTC,CASSPRPGNVQETQYF
TRBV6-5,-,few,TRBJ2-5,TGTGCCAGCAGTTACTCGGGGGGATCCCAAGAGACCCAGTACTTC,CASSYSGGSQETQYF
TRBV5-1,-,-,TRBJ2-2,TGCGCCAGCAGCTTGGTGTCGGATAACACCGGGGAGCTGTTTTTT,CASSLVSDNTGELFF
TRBV7-2,TRBD1,few,TRBJ2-2,TGTGCCAGCAGCTTAGCCGGGGGGACAGGGGACACCGGGGAGCTGTTTTTT,CASSLAGGTGDTGELFF
TRBV6-5,TRBD1,few,TRBJ1-5,TGTGCCAGCAGTTTATACAGGGGCGATCGCAATCAGCCCCAGCATTTT,CASSLYRGDRNQPQHF
TRBV7-6,-,few,TRBJ2-7,TGTGCCAGCAGCTCCAATGGATTCTCGGGTGAGCAGTACTTC,CASSSNGFSGEQYF
TRBV12-3/TRBV12-4,-,few,TRBJ1-3,TGTGCCAGCAGTCCGTTGGACAGTGGAAACACCATATATTTT,CASSPLDSGNTIYF
TRBV7-9,-,many,TRBJ2-7,TGTGCCAGCAGCCCCCGTCCCCACGAGCAGTACTTC,CASSPRPHEQYF
TRBV5-1,TRBD1,few,TRBJ2-4,TGCGCCAGCAGCCTAAAAGGGACAGGGGCTTCGAACATTCAGTACTTC,CASSLKGTGASNIQYF
TRBV4-1,-,many,TRBJ2-5,TGCGCCAGCAGCCAAGCACAGGGAGAGACCCAGTACTTC,CASSQAQGETQYF
TRBV7-3,-,-,TRBJ2-7,TGTGCCAGCAGCCCCACTAGAGGGGAGGTCTACGAGCAGTACTTC,CASSPTRGEVYEQYF
TRBV4-3,-,-,TRBJ2-7,TGCGCCAGCAGCCACAAAAAAGGGGCGGGGGAGCAGTACTTC,CASSHKKGAGEQYF
TRBV19,-,-,TRBJ1-1,TGTGCCAGTAGCCCTTGGCATGAGAACACTGAAGCTTTCTTT,CASSPWHENTEAFF
TRBV19,TRBD1,-,TRBJ1-2,TGTGCCAGTAGTATGCTACCGGGACAGACAAGTTTTGTCCTGGGCTACACCTTC,CASSMLPGQTSFVLGYTF
TRBV15,TRBD1,few,TRBJ2-3,TGTGCCACCAGCAGGCGCTCGTCGACAGGGGGCAGGACAGATACGCAGTATTTT,CATSRRSSTGGRTDTQYF
TRBV6-2/TRBV6-3,-,few,TRBJ2-7,TGTGCCAGCAGTACGACTTCGGGGGATAAGTACTTC,CASSTTSGDKYF
TRBV5-1,-,many,TRBJ1-1,TGCGCCAGCAGCTTGGAGGGGGGGAACACTGAAGCTTTCTTT,CASSLEGGNTEAFF
TRBV7-6,TRBD2,-,TRBJ2-2,TGTGCCAGCAGCCTGGGGGGGAGAGCGACCGGGGAGCTGTTTTTT,CASSLGGRATGELFF
TRBV6-6,TRBD1,-,TRBJ1-1,TGTGCCAGCACCGGGACAGGGGGCACTGAAGCTTTCTTT,CASTGTGGTEAFF
TRBV4-3,-,-,TRBJ1-5,TGCGCCAGCAGCCAAGTCGACGGACACAATCAGCCCCAGCATTTT,CASSQVDGHNQPQHF
TRBV23-1,-,few,TRBJ2-5,TGCGCCAGCAGTCAACCCGACCGGCAGGGGCAAGAGACCCAGTACTTC,CASSQPDRQGQETQYF
TRBV28,-,-,TRBJ1-5,TGTGCCAGCAGTTTGCGGGCTTATAGCAATCAGCCCCAGCATTTT,CASSLRAYSNQPQHF
TRBV7-9,TRBD2,-,TRBJ2-3,TGTGCCAGCAGTTTTCGTAGCGGGAGTAGCACAGATACGCAGTATTTT,CASSFRSGSSTDTQYF
TRBV10-2,-,-,TRBJ1-1,TGCGCCAGCAGTGGGTACTCCACTGAAGCTTTCTTT,CASSGYSTEAFF
TRBV27,-,many,TRBJ2-5,TGTGCCAGCAGTTGGCAGGCCGGGAAGGGGCAAGAGACCCAGTACTTC,CASSWQAGKGQETQYF
TRBV7-8,TRBD2,few,TRBJ2-1,TGTGCCAGCAGCCTCCCGACTAGCGGGGTTTACAATGAGCAGTTCTTC,CASSLPTSGVYNEQFF
TRBV4-1,-,-,TRBJ1-1,TGCGCCAGCAGCCAAGAGAGTGGACAGAACACTGAAGCTTTCTTT,CASSQESGQNTEAFF
TRBV5-4,-,few,TRBJ1-4,TGTGCCAGCAGCTATACCGGGACCGGTAATGAAAAACTGTTTTTT,CASSYTGTGNEKLFF
TRBV27,-,few,TRBJ1-3,TGTGCCAGCAGTTTAGCGAGCTCTGGAAACACCATATATTTT,CASSLASSGNTIYF
TRBV15,-,few,TRBJ2-7,TGTGCCACCAGCAGAGATGGTGGCGGTCCTATCTCCTACGAGCAGTACTTC,CATSRDGGGPISYEQYF
TRBV11-3,TRBD2,few,TRBJ2-2,TGTGCCAGCAGCCCCGCGGGACTAAACACCGGGGAGCTGTTTTTT,CASSPAGLNTGELFF
TRBV29-1,TRBD1,few,TRBJ2-2,TGCAGCGTAGCAGGGGGCACCGGGGAGCTGTTTTTT,CSVAGGTGELFF
TRBV30,-,-,TRBJ2-1,TGTGCCTGGAGTGCAGGGACTTTGGGCAATGAGCAGTTCTTC,CAWSAGTLGNEQFF
TRBV2,-,few,TRBJ1-6,TGTGCCAGCAGTGCGGCAGGTGGTGAATCACCCCTCCACTTT,CASSAAGGESPLHF
TRBV29-1,-,few,TRBJ2-1,TGCAGCCACAGACAGGCCGATGTTATCTATGAGCAGTTCTTC,CSHRQADVIYEQFF
TRBV6-2/TRBV6-3,-,few,TRBJ2-7,TGTGCCAGCAGTTACTCGAGAAGCGAGCAGTACTTC,CASSYSRSEQYF
TRBV6-5,-,-,TRBJ1-5,TGTGCCAGCAGTTACTCGAACACCGGTGGAGCCCAGCATTTT,CASSYSNTGGAQHF
TRBV5-1,TRBD1,-,TRBJ2-7,TGCGCCAGCAGCAACGCGGGACAGGGATACGAGCAGTACTTC,CASSNAGQGYEQYF
TRBV5-5,TRBD2,-,TRBJ2-1,TGTGCCAGCAGCTTAGGAGCGGGGGGCTTTAGTGAGCAGTTCTTC,CASSLGAGGFSEQFF
TRBV2,-,-,TRBJ2-3,TGTGCCAGCAGCGCTCTGCTAGCGACTAGCACAGATACGCAGTATTTT,CASSALLATSTDTQYF
TRBV5-1,-,-,TRBJ2-5,TGCGCCAGCAGCTTGGTGCAGGGATCCCCGGAGACCCAGTACTTC,CASSLVQGSPETQYF